The 2 T cell receptor beta chains below all came from one sample that was sequenced in a study of CD8 T cells in ankylosing spondylitis. MiXCR, applied by TCRdb to the 5' RACE reads, yields one record per CDR3 protein. This sample carries under 200,000 distinct CDR3 sequences, approximately 12% of them seen once, and the ten largest clones take approximately 11%. The specimen was blood, either unsorted or a sorted T cell fraction (not recorded which). Source of these receptors: a female donor with ankylosing spondylitis or in good health (not recorded which).

This clonotype came up once. Since a much larger clone is just one base distant, this may be a read error. The DNA of the CDR3 is TGCAGTGCAAGACTAGGTGCCGGTGGGACCCAGTACTTC. Amino acids: CSARLGAGGTQYF. The chain employs TRBV20-1 and TRBJ2-5; possible D gene TRBD2, 6 bases. The V end was cut by 6 bases, the J end by 7 bases, with 18 bases between. Germline lookup yields CDR1 DFQATT and CDR2 SNEGSKA (reference sequence). The length of the CDR3 is 13 residues.

This clonotype was recorded many times. The chain joins TRBV4-3 to TRBJ2-7, with 9 bases fitting TRBD1. After removal of 6 bases from V and 2 bases from J, the junction contained 14 bases not matched to a gene. The length of the CDR3 is 17 residues. Germline assignment: CDR1 LGHNA and CDR2 YSLEER. CDR3 region: CASSFITGTGNTYEQYF. CDR3 nucleotide sequence: TGCGCCAGCAGTTTTATTACCGGGACAGGGAACACCTACGAGCAGTACTTC.